This record covers a single TCR beta chain. The target of this receptor is not known. Base qualities are not provided; no much larger clone lies one nucleotide away. Whole blood was collected in K2EDTA tubes by collaborating institutions according to the institutions' own protocols. For TCRbeta analysis, collaborators shipped samples in one of three forms: frozen whole blood, isolated PBMCs, or DNA extracted from either of those sample types. Including cysteine and phenylalanine, the CDR3 has 14 amino acids. Only the CDR3 DNA is retained, 42 bases long and in frame from the first base. The germline V gene (reference sequence) yields SEHNR for CDR1 and FQNEAQ for CDR2. Germline trimming: 5 bases from V, 4 bases from J; junction bases outside gene matches: 5. The data originate from a study of blood T cell repertoires in COVID-19 (dated by TCRdb to the early 2020s). In the study overall: Collaborator samples came from the United States, Italy and Spain and covered acute and convalescent phases of COVID-19. HLA class I and class II types, where available, came from metadata supplied by the sample provider rather than from assay-based typing. Subjects who had been exposed to COVID-19, were actively infected with it, or had recovered from it provided the deeply sampled blood TCRbeta repertoires that made up the dataset. A de-identified subject ID, COVID-19 status, age in years and sex were almost always included in the sample metadata. The material from the prospective study consisted of cDNA or gDNA derived from T cells, B-cell-depleted T cells, or PBMCs. Samples came from the ongoing ImmuneRACE study (first 160 participants) plus 1,254 subjects from 6 global collaborators. The repertoires were released in a freely available public database meant as a resource for research on the immune response to SARS-CoV-2. The investigation overall reported the following: How much clinical and demographic metadata was included differed by source and by participant, and the metadata was provided uncurated.

TCRbeta CDR3 regions were amplified from genomic DNA by means of the immunoSEQ Assay, a bias-controlled multiplex PCR. Regarding the original processing steps: The number of nucleated cells in each sample was estimated from the amplification of reference gene primers within the assay. To quantify the absolute abundance of each unique TCRbeta CDR3 rearrangement, sequence reads were collapsed and filtered. For each sample, productive Simpson clonality was calculated by taking the square root of Simpson's diversity index across productive rearrangements. Not all clones reach the TCRdb copy of this immuneACCESS table, which keeps in-frame sequences only. Checked studies attribute under half of the gap to unresolved V genes and leave the rest unexplained. The DNA gave D and trimming, while V, J and clone size come from that table. Counted in this sample were 200,000 to 250,000 clones; roughly 84% of them appeared once. Jointly, the top ten make up over 15% of the sample.

The sample comprised peripheral blood. The rearranged segments are TRBV7-9 and TRBJ1-1; TRBD1 fits 9 bases in the junction. This clonotype originated in a woman at least 80 years old with active or convalescent COVID-19. The CDR3 here reads CASSPRQGGTEAFF. The nucleotide sequence is TGTGCCAGCAGCCCCCGACAGGGGGGCACTGAAGCTTTCTTT.